This T cell receptor beta chain is drawn from a study of shared clonotypes between healthy human individuals. Only in-frame clones appear in the TCRdb table, and some are missing; sequencing was by immunoSEQ multiplex PCR. The sample lists roughly 2.1 million clones, approximately 94% occurring once. CD45RO-negative, CCR7-selected cells formed the naive CD8 fraction, which excluded terminally differentiated effector memory CD45RA+ cells. This clone was seen just once. Trimming took 6 bases from V and 5 from J, leaving 23 bases between them. The CDR3 length is 16 residues. Germline CDR1 is MDHEN and CDR2 is SYDVKM.

The rearrangement links TRBV28 to TRBJ2-7; D is uncertain. The sequencing sample was made of naive CD8+ T cells from PBMCs. The clonotype originates from a young man in good health. Some clones in this sample may be carry-over from other donors' samples. CDR3 sequence reads: CASRPPPGPNPHEQYF. In DNA form, the CDR3 reads TGTGCCAGCAGACCCCCCCCCGGCCCCAACCCCCACGAGCAGTACTTC.